One T cell receptor (beta chain) is described in this entry. The V end was cut by 0 bases, the J end by 6 bases, with 10 bases between. The CDR3 runs to 14 residues. From germline, CDR1 is SGHRS and CDR2 YFSETQ. Original analysis: Estimates of nucleated cell counts were drawn from the amplification of reference gene primers. Sequencing was performed with immunoSEQ multiplex PCR; in TCRdb, only in-frame clones are kept and a portion is missing. V and J calls and clone size follow that table, whereas D and trimming were derived from the DNA. The top ten hold roughly 1.5% of the sample, which has some 100,000 clones, 75% to 90% seen once. The data derive from a study of blood T cell repertoires in COVID-19. Study details: Researchers got acute and convalescent COVID-19 samples from the United States, Italy and Spain. T cells, B-cell-depleted T cells, or PBMCs provided the cDNA or gDNA that served as material.

The sample was peripheral blood. The receptor was isolated from a human donor with active COVID-19. The donor label of this sample is uncertain. This chain joins TRBV5-1 and TRBJ2-1, with D possibly TRBD1 on 6 matching bases. For the CDR3, the DNA is TGCGCCAGCAGCTTGGCTGGGACAATCAATGAGCAGTTCTTC. As protein: CASSLAGTINEQFF. Together with reference TRBV5-1 and TRBJ2-1, the CDR3 gives the full variable domain: KAGVTQTPRYLIKTRGQQVTLSCSPISGHRSVSWYQQTPGQGLQFLFEYFSETQRNKGNFPGRFSGRQFSNSRSEMNVSTLELGDSALYLCASSLAGTINEQFFGPGTRLTVL.